Presented here are 11 T cell receptor beta chains from one specimen sequenced in a study of blood T cell repertoires in COVID-19 (dated by TCRdb to between 2020 and 2021). Library creation used the immunoSEQ multiplex PCR assay. Not all clones reach the TCRdb copy of this immuneACCESS table, which keeps in-frame sequences only. Checked studies attribute under half of the gap to unresolved V genes and leave the rest unexplained. The sample table shows over 350,000 clones, and roughly 90% are seen once. About 0.83% of the sample goes to the ten largest clones. What was sequenced was PBMCs or T cells enriched from blood (not recorded which). Receptor source: a woman between 35 and 50 years old who had been exposed to COVID-19.

This chain uses TRBV19 with TRBJ2-5; 10 positions match TRBD2. Germline V gene sequence: CDR1 LNHDA, CDR2 SQIVND (reference sequence). The CDR3 loop spans 16 amino acids. With 1 base clipped from V and 5 bases from J, the junction kept 7 bases outside the gene matches. Here the CDR3 reads CASSIGTSGNGETQYF. Here the CDR3 DNA reads TGTGCCAGTAGTATAGGGACTAGCGGAAACGGGGAGACCCAGTACTTC.

This clone was recorded only once. In DNA form, the CDR3 reads TGTGCCAGCAGCCTCGACAGGGTATATGGCTACACCTTC. Its translation is CASSLDRVYGYTF. V and J are TRBV5-8 and TRBJ1-2, with 7 positions matching TRBD1. CDR3 length: 13 residues. The germline CDR1 and CDR2 sequences are SGHTS and YDEGEE. The J segment lost 5 bases and the V segment lost 4 bases, leaving 5 bases of the junction unmatched.

In nucleotides, the CDR3 is TGTGCCAGCAGCCAAACGGGGGTTGCCTACAATGAGCAGTTCTTC. This sequence encodes CASSQTGVAYNEQFF. J is TRBJ2-1 and V is TRBV25-1, with D possibly being TRBD2 (6 bases). The V end lost 6 bases, the J end lost 2 bases, and 14 bases lay between the germline ends. The CDR3 totals 15 residues. CDR1 is MGHDK, CDR2 SYGVNS, per germline. Full variable domain (rest looked up from reference TRBV25-1 and TRBJ2-1): EADIYQTPRYLVIGTGKKITLECSQTMGHDKMYWYQQDPGMELHLIHYSYGVNSTEKGDLSSESTVSRIRTEHFPLTLESARPSHTSQYLCASSQTGVAYNEQFFGPGTRLTVL.

CDR3: CASSLEGGRYGYTF. The DNA of the CDR3 is TGCGCCAGCAGCTTAGAAGGGGGCAGGTATGGCTACACCTTC. V is TRBV5-1 and J is TRBJ1-2, with 7 nucleotides matching TRBD1. This CDR3 is built from 14 residues. The V gene's germline CDR1 is SGHRS and CDR2 YFSETQ. J was trimmed by 5 bases and V by 2 bases; bases with no gene match: 6.

The gene calls are TRBV6-1 and TRBJ1-6; tentatively, D is TRBD1 (5 bases). V lost 5 bases and J lost 6, with 14 bases in between. The CDR3 covers 15 residues. The germline CDR1 and CDR2 sequences are MNHNS and SASEGT. The CDR3 bases are TGTGCCAGCAGTAACCAGGGCCTCGCTAATTCACCCCTCCACTTT. Translation gives CASSNQGLANSPLHF.

The chain recombines TRBV10-3 with TRBJ1-6, with D perhaps TRBD1 (6 bases). V lost 6 bases to trimming and J lost 8 bases, with 14 bases between them. The length of the CDR3 is 14 residues. CDR1 is ENHRY, CDR2 SYGVKD, per germline. CDR3 sequence reads: CAIRVGTLDSPLHF. In nucleotides, the CDR3 is TGTGCCATCAGGGTCGGGACACTCGATTCACCCCTCCACTTT.

This rearrangement joins TRBV7-3 to TRBJ1-5; the match to TRBD1 covers 7 bases. The germline V gene has CDR1 SGHTA and CDR2 FQGTGA. The CDR3 contains 13 residues. The junction had 6 bases not matched to a gene; V was cut back by 10 bases and J by 3 bases. The CDR3 region has the DNA TGTGCCACCGCGAGGGGGCCCAATCAGCCCCAGCATTTT. Protein: CATARGPNQPQHF. The variable domain in full, completed from reference TRBV7-3 and TRBJ1-5, reads GAGVSQTPSNKVTEKGKYVELRCDPISGHTALYWYRQSLGQGPEFLIYFQGTGAADDSGLPNDRFFAVRPEGSVSTLKIQRTERGDSAVYLCATARGPNQPQHFGDGTRLSIL.

The gene calls are TRBV7-3 and TRBJ2-1; 9 bases align to TRBD2. The CDR3 is made up of 15 amino acids. J lost 0 bases, V lost 3 bases, and 0 bases had no gene match. Germline V gene data show CDR1 as SGHTA and CDR2 as FQGTGA. The chain's CDR3 is CASSFSGGSYNEQFF. The CDR3 DNA is TGTGCCAGCAGCTTTAGCGGGGGCTCCTACAATGAGCAGTTCTTC.

This clone was recorded only once. This chain joins TRBV30 and TRBJ1-2, with 11 positions matching TRBD1. Trimming removed 5 bases from V and 7 bases from J; junction bases left unmatched: 12. CDR1 is GTSNPN and CDR2 is SVGIG in the germline V gene (reference sequence). The CDR3 totals 15 residues. CDR3 protein: CAWGTPGQGVSGYTF. In DNA, the CDR3 is TGTGCCTGGGGGACTCCGGGACAGGGGGTGAGTGGCTACACCTTC.

The J gene is TRBJ2-1, the V gene TRBV7-8, with a weak D call TRBD2 (6 bases). This CDR3 spans 17 amino acids. Germline V gene sequence: CDR1 SGHVS, CDR2 FQNEAQ. With 4 bases removed from V and 7 bases from J, the gap between germline ends came to 23 bases. The CDR3 protein is CASSSLNGGNSGNEQFF. For the CDR3, the DNA is TGTGCCAGCAGCTCACTCAACGGGGGAAACAGTGGGAATGAGCAGTTCTTC.

This sequence joins TRBV7-2 and TRBJ1-2, with D possibly being TRBD1 (5 bases). The CDR3 spans 12 residues. V was pared by 3 bases and J by 4 bases, with 6 bases between. Germline CDR1 reads SGHTA; CDR2 reads FQGNSA. The CDR3 nucleotides read TGTGCCAGCAGCTTTGACAGCTATGGCTACACCTTC. The encoded protein is CASSFDSYGYTF.